The rows below give T cell receptor beta chains drawn from one sample of a study of neurological immune-mediated disorders. TCRdb redid the calling of the 5' RACE reads with MiXCR, one entry per CDR3 protein. The sample lists about 38,000 distinct CDR3 sequences; roughly 11% were seen once. The source material was CD4+ T cells from blood. These receptors all come from a woman aged 30 to 39 with HTLV-1-associated myelopathy (HAM/TSP). Each CDR3 is given with its conserved first and last residue. Fields, in order: V gene, D gene, J gene, clone size, CDR3 DNA, CDR3 protein. A D gene is named only where the DNA matches it firmly. Some rows mark clone size as missing; the rest say once, few, many or name a class of expanded clone.

V gene: TRBV5-4
D gene: TRBD1
J gene: TRBJ2-7
clone size: many
CDR3 DNA: TGTGCCACTCGGACAGGGAGTTCCTACGAGCAGTACTTC
CDR3 protein: CATRTGSSYEQYF

V gene: TRBV3-1
D gene: TRBD2
J gene: TRBJ2-3
clone size: many
CDR3 DNA: TGTGCCAGCAGCGACCTCGTAGCGGGGAACACAGATACGCAGTATTTT
CDR3 protein: CASSDLVAGNTDTQYF

V gene: TRBV7-9
D gene: TRBD1
J gene: TRBJ1-4
clone size: many
CDR3 DNA: TGTGCCAGCAGCTTAGGACAGGGGGACGAAAAACTGTTTTTT
CDR3 protein: CASSLGQGDEKLFF

V gene: TRBV25-1
D gene: NA
J gene: TRBJ2-7
clone size: many
CDR3 DNA: TGTGCCAGCCGAAGAGGGGGCGAGCAGTACTTC
CDR3 protein: CASRRGGEQYF

V gene: TRBV7-6
D gene: TRBD2
J gene: TRBJ2-1
clone size: many
CDR3 DNA: TGTGCCAGCAGCTTAGTATCGGGACTAGCGGGGGGGCACAATGAGCAGTTCTTC
CDR3 protein: CASSLVSGLAGGHNEQFF

V gene: TRBV5-1
D gene: TRBD2
J gene: TRBJ2-1
clone size: NA
CDR3 DNA: TGCGCCAGCAGCTACGCTAGCGGACACCGCCCCAATGAGCAGTTCTTC
CDR3 protein: CASSYASGHRPNEQFF

V gene: TRBV10-2
D gene: NA
J gene: TRBJ2-7
clone size: many
CDR3 DNA: TGCGCCAGCAAGAAACAGGGGGGGGCCTACGAGCAGTACTTC
CDR3 protein: CASKKQGGAYEQYF

V gene: TRBV20-1
D gene: TRBD1
J gene: TRBJ1-5
clone size: many
CDR3 DNA: TGCAGTGCTAGTAAACAGGGGGCGCGGAATCAGCCCCAGCATTTT
CDR3 protein: CSASKQGARNQPQHF

V gene: TRBV6-1
D gene: NA
J gene: TRBJ2-7
clone size: many
CDR3 DNA: TGTGCCAGCAGTGACGGCGGGGTGGGCTACGAGCAGTACTTC
CDR3 protein: CASSDGGVGYEQYF

V gene: TRBV10-3
D gene: TRBD1
J gene: TRBJ2-2
clone size: many
CDR3 DNA: TGTGCCATCGGCTCGACAGGGAAAATCGGGGAGCTGTTTTTT
CDR3 protein: CAIGSTGKIGELFF

V gene: TRBV10-3
D gene: TRBD1
J gene: TRBJ2-1
clone size: many
CDR3 DNA: TGTGCCATCAGGGGACAGGGAGTAGGCAATGAGCAGTTCTTC
CDR3 protein: CAIRGQGVGNEQFF

V gene: TRBV10-3
D gene: TRBD2
J gene: TRBJ2-3
clone size: NA
CDR3 DNA: TGTGCCTCGCGGGGGGCCGGTGAGGAAGATACGCAGTATTTT
CDR3 protein: CASRGAGEEDTQYF

V gene: TRBV7-3
D gene: NA
J gene: TRBJ2-6
clone size: many
CDR3 DNA: TGTGCCAGCAGCCTTAGTGAAGGGGGCTCTGGGGCCAACGTCCTGACTTTC
CDR3 protein: CASSLSEGGSGANVLTF

V gene: TRBV10-3
D gene: NA
J gene: TRBJ2-6
clone size: many
CDR3 DNA: TGTGCCATCGAAGGCTCTGGGGCCAACGTCCTGACTTTC
CDR3 protein: CAIEGSGANVLTF

V gene: TRBV7-9
D gene: NA
J gene: TRBJ2-3
clone size: many
CDR3 DNA: TGTGCCAGCAGCGGGCAGGGTGTGGGTTTAAGCACAGATACGCAGTATTTT
CDR3 protein: CASSGQGVGLSTDTQYF

V gene: TRBV6-5
D gene: NA
J gene: TRBJ1-1
clone size: many
CDR3 DNA: TGTGCCAGCAGTTACTCGGGGGGCACTGAAGCTTTCTTT
CDR3 protein: CASSYSGGTEAFF

V gene: TRBV7-9
D gene: TRBD1
J gene: TRBJ2-7
clone size: many
CDR3 DNA: TGTGCCAGCAGCTTAGTGGGAGGACAGGGTATTTACGAGCAGTACTTC
CDR3 protein: CASSLVGGQGIYEQYF

V gene: TRBV7-2
D gene: NA
J gene: TRBJ2-3
clone size: many
CDR3 DNA: TGTGCCAGCAGCCCCCGTCCGGATACGCAGTATTTT
CDR3 protein: CASSPRPDTQYF

V gene: TRBV27
D gene: TRBD1
J gene: TRBJ1-1
clone size: NA
CDR3 DNA: TGTGCCAGCAGCAAGACAGGGGGCGTGGGTGAAGCTTTCTTT
CDR3 protein: CASSKTGGVGEAFF

V gene: TRBV5-1
D gene: NA
J gene: TRBJ2-5
clone size: many
CDR3 DNA: TGCGCCAGCAGCTTGACTCCCGACCAAGAGACCCAGTACTTC
CDR3 protein: CASSLTPDQETQYF

V gene: TRBV12-3/TRBV12-4
D gene: TRBD2
J gene: TRBJ2-7
clone size: many
CDR3 DNA: TGTGCCAGCACCGGGGGACTAAACCCAACCTACGAGCAGTACTTC
CDR3 protein: CASTGGLNPTYEQYF

V gene: TRBV27
D gene: NA
J gene: TRBJ2-6
clone size: many
CDR3 DNA: TGTGCCAGCAGATCCGACGCCAGGGTGACTGGGGCCAACGTCCTGACTTTC
CDR3 protein: CASRSDARVTGANVLTF

V gene: TRBV30
D gene: TRBD1
J gene: TRBJ2-3
clone size: many
CDR3 DNA: TGTGCCCGCGACAGGGGGTTTAGCACAGATACGCAGTATTTT
CDR3 protein: CARDRGFSTDTQYF

V gene: TRBV18
D gene: TRBD1
J gene: TRBJ2-7
clone size: many
CDR3 DNA: TGTGCCAGCTCGCCGGACAGGGTTGGCGAGCAGTACTTC
CDR3 protein: CASSPDRVGEQYF

V gene: TRBV7-2
D gene: NA
J gene: TRBJ2-5
clone size: NA
CDR3 DNA: TGTGCCAACAGCCCGGGGGGCCGCCAAGAGACCAAGTACTTC
CDR3 protein: CANSPGGRQETKYF

V gene: TRBV6-5
D gene: NA
J gene: TRBJ2-3
clone size: NA
CDR3 DNA: TGTTCCATCAGTTACCGGGCAGAGAGCACATATACGCAGTATTTT
CDR3 protein: CSISYRAESTYTQYF

V gene: TRBV5-5
D gene: NA
J gene: TRBJ1-1
clone size: NA
CDR3 DNA: TGTGCCAGCAGCTTCAAATTCATGATGAACACTGAAGCTTTCTTT
CDR3 protein: CASSFKFMMNTEAFF

V gene: TRBV20-1
D gene: NA
J gene: TRBJ2-2
clone size: medium-sized
CDR3 DNA: TGCAGTGCTAGACCGGGCCTTTTGAACACCGGGGAGCTGTTTTTT
CDR3 protein: CSARPGLLNTGELFF

V gene: TRBV6-1
D gene: NA
J gene: TRBJ1-3
clone size: many
CDR3 DNA: TGTGCCAGCAGGGATTTTGGACGGAAAAACACCATATATTTT
CDR3 protein: CASRDFGRKNTIYF

V gene: TRBV4-1
D gene: NA
J gene: TRBJ2-5
clone size: many
CDR3 DNA: TGCGCCAGCAGCCAATTTACGTCAGAGACCCAGTACTTC
CDR3 protein: CASSQFTSETQYF

V gene: TRBV6-6
D gene: NA
J gene: TRBJ1-3
clone size: many
CDR3 DNA: TGTGCCAGCACCAACCGCGGAAGCTCTGGAAACACCATATATTTT
CDR3 protein: CASTNRGSSGNTIYF

V gene: TRBV5-1
D gene: TRBD2
J gene: TRBJ2-7
clone size: many
CDR3 DNA: TGCGCCAGCAGCCTCAAGACTAGCGGGGGGCCCGACGAGCAGTACTTC
CDR3 protein: CASSLKTSGGPDEQYF

V gene: TRBV20-1
D gene: NA
J gene: TRBJ1-1
clone size: many
CDR3 DNA: TGCAGTGCGCGGAAAGGGGTCGTCACTGAAGCTTTCTTT
CDR3 protein: CSARKGVVTEAFF

V gene: TRBV20-1
D gene: TRBD1
J gene: TRBJ1-2
clone size: large
CDR3 DNA: TGCAGTGCTGGCCGGGACAGGATCATCTCTAACTATGGCTACACCTTC
CDR3 protein: CSAGRDRIISNYGYTF

V gene: TRBV5-1
D gene: NA
J gene: TRBJ2-2
clone size: many
CDR3 DNA: TGCGCCAGCAGCTTGGACAGGGCCACCGGGGAGCTGTTTTTT
CDR3 protein: CASSLDRATGELFF

V gene: TRBV21-1
D gene: NA
J gene: TRBJ2-2
clone size: many
CDR3 DNA: TGTGCCAGCAGCAATTTCGAGCTAGCGGGGGCTTCCACCGGGGAGCTGTTTTTT
CDR3 protein: CASSNFELAGASTGELFF

V gene: TRBV29-1
D gene: NA
J gene: TRBJ2-7
clone size: many
CDR3 DNA: TGCAGCGTTGCGGTTTTGGCCGGTGAATCCGAGCAGTACTTC
CDR3 protein: CSVAVLAGESEQYF

V gene: TRBV6-1
D gene: NA
J gene: TRBJ1-6
clone size: many
CDR3 DNA: TGTGCCAGCAGGGACGGACAGAATTATAATTCACCCCTCCACTTT
CDR3 protein: CASRDGQNYNSPLHF

V gene: TRBV5-6
D gene: NA
J gene: TRBJ2-2
clone size: many
CDR3 DNA: TGTGCCAGCAGCTTCTTCTTGAACACCGGGGAGCTGTTTTTT
CDR3 protein: CASSFFLNTGELFF

V gene: TRBV7-6
D gene: NA
J gene: TRBJ2-2
clone size: many
CDR3 DNA: TGTGCCAGCAGCTTAGCAGGGGTTAACACCGGGGAGCTGTTTTTT
CDR3 protein: CASSLAGVNTGELFF

V gene: TRBV20-1
D gene: NA
J gene: TRBJ1-2
clone size: many
CDR3 DNA: TGCAGTGCTAGATTTCCGGGGACGGGTGGCTACACCTTC
CDR3 protein: CSARFPGTGGYTF

V gene: TRBV15
D gene: NA
J gene: TRBJ2-2
clone size: many
CDR3 DNA: TGTGCCACCAAGGGAGTAGAGAACACCGGGGAGCTGTTTTTT
CDR3 protein: CATKGVENTGELFF

V gene: TRBV5-1
D gene: NA
J gene: TRBJ1-5
clone size: many
CDR3 DNA: TGCGCCAGCAGCGTACAGGGTGGGGCGAATCAGCCCCAGCATTTT
CDR3 protein: CASSVQGGANQPQHF

V gene: TRBV5-1
D gene: TRBD1
J gene: TRBJ1-6
clone size: many
CDR3 DNA: TGCGCCAGCAGCCCGGGACAGGGGGTGGATTCACCCCTCCACTTT
CDR3 protein: CASSPGQGVDSPLHF

V gene: TRBV11-2
D gene: NA
J gene: TRBJ1-2
clone size: many
CDR3 DNA: TGTGCCAGCAGCCCCGGCAGGGCGGTCAATGGCTACACCTTC
CDR3 protein: CASSPGRAVNGYTF

V gene: TRBV2
D gene: NA
J gene: TRBJ1-1
clone size: many
CDR3 DNA: TGTGCTCCAGGCGGGGCTTCAGAGAAAAACACTGAAGCTTTCTTT
CDR3 protein: CAPGGASEKNTEAFF

V gene: TRBV2
D gene: TRBD2
J gene: TRBJ2-1
clone size: many
CDR3 DNA: TGTGCCAGCAGTTTGAGACTAGCGGGGCCCAGCTCCTACAATGAGCAGTTCTTC
CDR3 protein: CASSLRLAGPSSYNEQFF

V gene: TRBV11-2
D gene: NA
J gene: TRBJ1-1
clone size: many
CDR3 DNA: TGTGCCAGCAGCTTGTTCAGGGTGAAGGAGAGGAACACTGAAGCTTTCTTT
CDR3 protein: CASSLFRVKERNTEAFF

V gene: TRBV5-1
D gene: TRBD1
J gene: TRBJ1-3
clone size: many
CDR3 DNA: TGCGCCAGCAGCTGGGACAGTCGAGTCTCTGGAAACACCATATATTTT
CDR3 protein: CASSWDSRVSGNTIYF

V gene: TRBV12-3/TRBV12-4
D gene: TRBD1
J gene: TRBJ1-3
clone size: many
CDR3 DNA: TGTGCCAGCAGTCGACAGGGTCCATCTGGAAACACCATATATTTT
CDR3 protein: CASSRQGPSGNTIYF

V gene: TRBV20-1
D gene: TRBD1
J gene: TRBJ2-3
clone size: many
CDR3 DNA: TGCAGTGCTGGCAGGGGGCAAGGGACGCAGTATTTT
CDR3 protein: CSAGRGQGTQYF

V gene: TRBV20-1
D gene: NA
J gene: TRBJ1-5
clone size: many
CDR3 DNA: TGCAGTGCTAGAGTGGGAGGGAGCAATCAGCCCCAGCATTTT
CDR3 protein: CSARVGGSNQPQHF

V gene: TRBV7-2
D gene: TRBD1
J gene: TRBJ1-1
clone size: many
CDR3 DNA: TGTGCCAGCAGCTTTAGGACAGGCGAAGCTTTCTTT
CDR3 protein: CASSFRTGEAFF

V gene: TRBV14
D gene: NA
J gene: TRBJ2-3
clone size: NA
CDR3 DNA: TGTGCCAGCAGCCAAGATCGTCGGGTGTCCTTGGATACGCAGTATTTT
CDR3 protein: CASSQDRRVSLDTQYF